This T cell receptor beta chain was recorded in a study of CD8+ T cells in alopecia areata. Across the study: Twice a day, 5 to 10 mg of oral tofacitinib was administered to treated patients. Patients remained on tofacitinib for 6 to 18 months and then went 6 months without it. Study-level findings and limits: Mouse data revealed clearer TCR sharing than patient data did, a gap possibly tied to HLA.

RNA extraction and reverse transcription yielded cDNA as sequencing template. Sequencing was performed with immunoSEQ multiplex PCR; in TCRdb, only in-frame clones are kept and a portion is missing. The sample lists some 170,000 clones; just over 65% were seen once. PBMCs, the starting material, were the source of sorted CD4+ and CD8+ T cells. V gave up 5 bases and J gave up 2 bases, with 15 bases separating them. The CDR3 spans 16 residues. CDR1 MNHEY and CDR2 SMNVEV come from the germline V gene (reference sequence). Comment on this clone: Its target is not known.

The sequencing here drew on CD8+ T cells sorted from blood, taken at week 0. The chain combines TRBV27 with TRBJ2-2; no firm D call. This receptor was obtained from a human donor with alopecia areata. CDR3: CASSPLGYSNTGELFF. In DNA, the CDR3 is TGTGCCAGCAGTCCCCTGGGGTACTCAAACACCGGGGAGCTGTTTTTT.